Shown below are 25 T cell receptor beta chains from a single sample sequenced in a study of cytotoxic CD8 clonotypes in ibrutinib-treated CLL. Sequenced by immunoSEQ multiplex PCR; TCRdb stores in-frame clones only, minus some. The data hold roughly 220,000 clones, with approximately 75% observed a single time. The sample consisted of PBMCs, taken after 12 months of ibrutinib treatment. These receptors were taken from a human donor with chronic lymphocytic leukemia.

V is TRBV19 and J is TRBJ2-1, with 8 bases matching TRBD1. The CDR3 runs to 15 residues. Trimming took 3 bases from V and 9 from J; bases not matched to a gene: 10. Germline lookup yields CDR1 LNHDA and CDR2 SQIVND (reference sequence). The CDR3 nucleotides are TGTGCCAGTAGTATTGGGCAGGGGGCGTTCTTTGAGCAGTTCTTC. Its translation: CASSIGQGAFFEQFF.

This clone came up once. The chain employs TRBV21-1 and TRBJ2-2. TRBV21-1 is an annotated pseudogene. CDR3 length equals 17 residues. CDR3 residues: CASSKVLRWKDTGELFF. CDR3 DNA sequence: TGTGCCAGCAGCAAAGTACTTAGGTGGAAGGACACCGGGGAGCTGTTTTTT.

This clone appeared once. V usage is TRBV18 and J usage is TRBJ2-6; D is ambiguous. Trimming removed 4 bases at V and 0 bases at J, with 4 bases between. The CDR3 is 14 amino acids. Per the germline V gene, CDR1 is KGHSH and CDR2 is LQKENI. The CDR3 sequence is CASSQSSGANVLTF. The DNA for the CDR3 is TGTGCCAGCTCACAGAGCTCTGGGGCCAACGTCCTGACTTTC.

Concerning this clone: The DNA is omitted, as the CDR3 cannot be located on it reliably, and the CDR3 follows TCRdb's listing. J is TRBJ1-2 and V is TRBV7-9; the D segment call TRBD1 is taken from the table without a DNA check. Termini included, the CDR3 measures 17 amino acids. The germline CDR1 and CDR2 sequences are SEHNR and FQNEAQ (reference sequence). The CDR3 protein is CASSPGVARGTKERGTF.

The chain has TRBV27 and TRBJ2-7; 8 nucleotides line up with TRBD2. Germline CDR1 is MNHEY and CDR2 is SMNVEV (reference sequence). V lost 3 bases and J lost 1; bases outside the gene matches: 5. The CDR3 extends over 15 amino acids. The CDR3 nucleotides are TGTGCCAGCAGTTTGAGCGGGAGCAGTTCCTACGAGCAGTACTTC. Translation gives CASSLSGSSSYEQYF.

The chain uses TRBV11-1 and TRBJ2-5; D call uncertain. Germline V lookup: CDR1 SGHAT, CDR2 FQDESV (reference sequence). The V end was cut by 3 bases, the J end by 5 bases, with 7 bases between. The CDR3 is 12 residues long. The CDR3 coding sequence is TGTGCCAGCAGCTTCGGGCGGGAGACCCAGTACTTC. Its translation: CASSFGRETQYF.

This chain joins TRBV5-1 and TRBJ2-3; D is possibly TRBD1 or TRBD2 (6 bases each). CDR3 length: 14 amino acids. Deletions cut 4 bases from V and 4 bases from J, with 13 bases between. Germline CDR1 SGHRS, CDR2 YFSETQ. The CDR3 spells CASSIGGPADTQYF. Here the CDR3 DNA reads TGCGCCAGCAGCATTGGGGGGCCCGCAGATACGCAGTATTTT. Together with reference TRBV5-1 and TRBJ2-3, the CDR3 gives the full variable domain: KAGVTQTPRYLIKTRGQQVTLSCSPISGHRSVSWYQQTPGQGLQFLFEYFSETQRNKGNFPGRFSGRQFSNSRSEMNVSTLELGDSALYLCASSIGGPADTQYFGPGTRLTVL.

V gene TRBV19 combines with J gene TRBJ2-7, with 10 bases lining up with TRBD1. The V segment lost 5 bases and the J segment 7 bases; nucleotides outside the gene matches: 11. The V gene's germline CDR1 is LNHDA and CDR2 SQIVND (reference sequence). The CDR3 extends over 15 amino acids. The CDR3 DNA follows: TGTGCCAGTAGTTCCTCGACAGGGGGCTCTTGGGAGCAGTACTTC. This codes for CASSSSTGGSWEQYF.

The rearrangement joins TRBV10-2 to TRBJ1-3, with TRBD1 matching over 8 bases. The V gene's germline CDR1 is WSHSY and CDR2 SAAADI. The CDR3 spans 17 residues. J gave up 8 bases and V 2 bases, and 14 bases lay outside the gene matches. CDR3 nucleotides: TGCGCCAGCAGTGAGCCGGGACAGGCTAGAGGTTGGGACACCATATATTTT. Translation gives CASSEPGQARGWDTIYF.

The chain carries TRBV7-2 and TRBJ2-7; 7 bases fit TRBD1. The CDR3 contains 15 residues. Germline CDR1 SGHTA, CDR2 FQGNSA. The V segment lost 3 bases and the J segment 2 bases; nucleotides outside the gene matches: 7. CDR3 coding DNA: TGTGCCAGCAGCTTCAGACAGGGTTCTGCCTACGAGCAGTACTTC. Protein: CASSFRQGSAYEQYF.

This chain links TRBV6-5 with TRBJ2-1; 9 bases map to TRBD2. Unmatched junction bases numbered 7, after V lost 2 bases and J lost 8 bases. Germline values: CDR1 MNHEY, CDR2 SVGAGI. CDR3 length: 15 residues. CDR3 sequence reads: CASSYGGGAIYEQFF. In nucleotides, the CDR3 is TGTGCCAGCAGTTACGGCGGGGGGGCAATTTATGAGCAGTTCTTC.

This sequence joins TRBV18 and TRBJ1-1, with D perhaps TRBD1 (6 bases). CDR3 size: 16 residues. Between the trimmed V and J ends, which lost 6 bases and 11 bases, there was a span of 28 bases. In germline, CDR1 is KGHSH, CDR2 LQKENI. CDR3 coding DNA: TGTGCCAGCTCCCTCAATTCACAGGGCGAGGTAGCTCGGGCTTTCTTT. Residues: CASSLNSQGEVARAFF.

This clone has a single count. J is TRBJ2-3 and V is TRBV5-1, with D unclear. Germline CDR1 is SGHRS and CDR2 is YFSETQ. This CDR3 has 15 amino acids. V shed 2 bases and J shed 0 bases, with 10 bases lying between them. The CDR3 DNA reads TGCGCCAGCAGCTTTGGGCTACCGAGCACAGATACGCAGTATTTT. This codes for CASSFGLPSTDTQYF. The full variable domain, its missing parts supplied by reference TRBV5-1 and TRBJ2-3, is KAGVTQTPRYLIKTRGQQVTLSCSPISGHRSVSWYQQTPGQGLQFLFEYFSETQRNKGNFPGRFSGRQFSNSRSEMNVSTLELGDSALYLCASSFGLPSTDTQYFGPGTRLTVL.

The rearrangement joins TRBV6-5 to TRBJ2-7, with TRBD1 identical over 7 bases. Germline values: CDR1 MNHEY, CDR2 SVGAGI. This CDR3 region has 12 residues. The ends lost 8 bases at V and 0 bases at J; junction bases unmatched: 1. This chain's CDR3 is CASGQDSYEQYF. As DNA, the CDR3 is TGTGCCAGCGGACAGGACTCCTACGAGCAGTACTTC.

In its sample, this clone was seen once. The chain links TRBV7-3 to TRBJ1-2; 7 nucleotides agree with TRBD1. From germline, CDR1 is SGHTA and CDR2 FQGTGA. V trimming: 0 bases; J trimming: 7 bases; junction bases outside the gene matches: 5. The CDR3 runs to 14 residues. The CDR3 region is CASSLTGTGVGYTF. The CDR3 coding sequence is TGTGCCAGCAGCTTAACTGGAACAGGGGTTGGCTACACCTTC.

The CDR3 loop is CASSTGGTGSSYEQYF. In DNA form, the CDR3 reads TGTGCCAGCTCTACGGGCGGGACAGGGTCGTCCTACGAGCAGTACTTC. V is TRBV18 and J is TRBJ2-7; 9 bases line up with TRBD1. The CDR3 has 16 amino acids. The V gene's germline CDR1 is KGHSH and CDR2 LQKENI. Germline trimming cut 6 bases from V and 1 base from J; bases unmatched to any gene: 10.

The chain combines TRBV18 with TRBJ2-7; 9 bases agree with TRBD1. The CDR3 runs to 15 residues. Unmatched junction bases numbered 8, after V lost 3 bases and J lost 5 bases. In germline, CDR1 is KGHSH, CDR2 LQKENI. The CDR3 here is CASSPAGTGSNEQYF. The CDR3 DNA reads as TGTGCCAGCTCACCGGCGGGGACAGGGTCCAACGAGCAGTACTTC.

The rearrangement joins TRBV7-9 to TRBJ1-3; D may be TRBD1 (5 bases). Germline-derived CDR1 and CDR2 are SEHNR and FQNEAQ (reference sequence). Trimming shortened V by 3 bases and J by 1 base, and 10 bases separated the two germline ends. CDR3 size: 15 residues. CDR3 nucleotide sequence: TGTGCCAGCAGCTTCCCCGGGGGATCTGGAAACACCATATATTTT. Its protein product is CASSFPGGSGNTIYF.

This chain joins TRBV5-4 and TRBJ2-7; 13 nucleotides align to TRBD2. Germline CDR1 reads SGHNT; CDR2 reads YYREEE (reference sequence). CDR3 length equals 17 residues. V lost 2 bases, J lost 0 bases, and 5 bases stayed unmatched. CDR3 in DNA: TGTGCCAGCAGCTTCGGGACTAGCGGGACGAGCTCCTACGAGCAGTACTTC. It codes for CASSFGTSGTSSYEQYF.

The rearrangement uses TRBV5-1 and TRBJ2-2; no reliable D call. Trimming removed 2 bases at V and 2 bases at J, with 10 bases between. There are 15 residues in the CDR3. Germline V gene data show CDR1 as SGHRS and CDR2 as YFSETQ. CDR3 in DNA: TGCGCCAGCAGCTTTGTGACACCAAACACCGGGGAGCTGTTTTTT. Amino acid sequence: CASSFVTPNTGELFF.

The chain employs TRBV13 and TRBJ2-1; 9 bases are a match to TRBD2. The CDR3 length is 15 residues. Trimming removed 6 bases from V and 3 bases from J; junction bases left unmatched: 6. Germline-derived CDR1 and CDR2 are PRHDT and FYEKMQ (reference sequence). The CDR3 is CASRPGTSLYNEQFF. CDR3 sequence (DNA): TGTGCCAGCAGACCCGGGACTAGCCTCTACAATGAGCAGTTCTTC.

This clone appeared a few times. This chain links TRBV28 with TRBJ2-1; weak D call: TRBD2 (7 bases). Deletions cut 6 bases from V and 8 bases from J, with 29 bases between. Germline V gene data show CDR1 as MDHEN and CDR2 as SYDVKM. The CDR3 covers 18 residues. CDR3 DNA sequence: TGTGCCAGCAGCCTAGGGCTATCGGCGGGAGCCAGGGGCGATGAGCAGTTCTTC. As protein: CASSLGLSAGARGDEQFF.

V gene TRBV5-1 combines with J gene TRBJ2-1, with unresolved D. Per the germline V gene, CDR1 is SGHRS and CDR2 is YFSETQ. CDR3 length equals 19 residues. V was cut by 2 bases and J by 5 bases, with 26 bases left in between. The CDR3, as DNA: TGCGCCAGCAGCTTCGATAGGTTGCGGCCCCGTACGACCAACAATGAGCAGTTCTTC. This sequence encodes CASSFDRLRPRTTNNEQFF.

Worth noting for this clone: Germline is not matched at one junction end, which may reflect a read error. This sequence joins TRBV30 and TRBJ2-5; TRBD1 or TRBD2 may be the D gene (7 bases each). Per germline, CDR1 GTSNPN and CDR2 SVGIG (reference sequence). The CDR3 spans 14 residues. The CDR3 DNA follows: TGTGCCTGGGCAGGGGGTAGCGGGCAAGGGACCCAGTACTTC. Amino acids: CAWAGGSGQGTQYF.

This sequence joins TRBV6-1 and TRBJ1-5, with D hard to call. In germline, CDR1 is MNHNS, CDR2 SASEGT. V dropped 2 bases and J dropped 11 bases, with 16 bases sitting between them. CDR3 length: 14 residues. CDR3 nucleotide sequence: TGTGCCAGCAGTGAATTCGAGGCCCAAACGGCCCAGCATTTT. Residues: CASSEFEAQTAQHF.